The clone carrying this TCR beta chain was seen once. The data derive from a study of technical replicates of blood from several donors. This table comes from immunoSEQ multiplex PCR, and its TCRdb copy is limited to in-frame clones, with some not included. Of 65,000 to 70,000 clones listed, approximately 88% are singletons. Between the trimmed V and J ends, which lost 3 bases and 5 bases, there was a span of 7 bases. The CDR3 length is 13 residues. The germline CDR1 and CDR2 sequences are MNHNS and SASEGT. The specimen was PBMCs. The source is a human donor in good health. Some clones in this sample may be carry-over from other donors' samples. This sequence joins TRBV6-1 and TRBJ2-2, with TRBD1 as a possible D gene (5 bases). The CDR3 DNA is TGTGCCAGCAGTGACAGGGTAACCGGGGAGCTGTTTTTT. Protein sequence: CASSDRVTGELFF.